The 32 T cell receptor beta chains reported below all come from one sample, sequenced in a study of T cell responses to AZD1222 COVID-19 vaccine. Data came from immunoSEQ multiplex PCR; TCRdb stores just in-frame clones and leaves some out. The sample shows some 120,000 clones, under 95% of them seen only once. The material sequenced was peripheral blood, taken on day 0 of AZD1222 vaccination. Every receptor here comes from an adult in good health.

V is TRBV7-9 and J is TRBJ1-3; weak D call: TRBD1 (6 bases). The CDR3 extends over 15 amino acids. Germline CDR1 and CDR2: SEHNR and FQNEAQ (reference sequence). Trimming took 4 bases from V and 2 from J, leaving 12 bases between them. The DNA of the CDR3 is TGTGCCAGCAGCTCCGGGAGGGGGGCTGGAAACACCATATATTTT. Translated: CASSSGRGAGNTIYF.

This chain uses TRBV11-2 with TRBJ1-2; 10 nucleotides line up with TRBD1. V lost 5 bases to trimming and J lost 8 bases; unmatched junction nucleotides: 5. This CDR3 is built from 13 residues. Germline V gene lookup returns CDR1 SGHAT and CDR2 FQNNGV. The CDR3 loop is CASSRDRGEGYTF. DNA of the CDR3: TGTGCCAGCAGCAGGGACAGGGGAGAAGGCTACACCTTC.

This chain uses TRBV7-8 with TRBJ2-5; D could derive from TRBD1 or TRBD2 (5 bases each). V lost 5 bases and J lost 4, with 14 bases in between. Germline V gene lookup returns CDR1 SGHVS and CDR2 FQNEAQ. There are 14 residues in the CDR3. The CDR3 nucleotides are TGTGCCAGCAGCGACCGGGACGGTGGAGAGACCCAGTACTTC. Protein: CASSDRDGGETQYF.

V usage is TRBV7-6 and J usage is TRBJ1-1; D is unresolved. The CDR3 is 15 amino acids. V was trimmed by 3 bases and J by 0 bases, leaving 11 bases between them. From germline, CDR1 is SGHVS and CDR2 FNYEAQ. The CDR3 bases are TGTGCCAGCAGCTTGGGCACTTTCATGAACACTGAAGCTTTCTTT. Translation: CASSLGTFMNTEAFF.

This clone was observed a few times. V is TRBV7-9 and J is TRBJ1-2; no clear D gene. V lost 1 base to trimming and J lost 8 bases, with 8 bases between them. Germline lookup yields CDR1 SEHNR and CDR2 FQNEAQ (reference sequence). The CDR3 is 12 residues long. CDR3 sequence: CASSLGVGGYTF. In DNA form, the CDR3 reads TGTGCCAGCAGCTTAGGGGTGGGCGGCTACACCTTC.

The chain carries TRBV6-1 and TRBJ2-2, with a possible D match to TRBD2 (5 bases). V shed 2 bases and J shed 4 bases, with 14 bases lying between them. Germline V lookup: CDR1 MNHNS, CDR2 SASEGT. This CDR3 is 16 amino acids long. Written as DNA, the CDR3 is TGTGCCAGCAGTGAATTTCGTTTAGGAGGCACCGGGGAGCTGTTTTTT. It is translated as CASSEFRLGGTGELFF.

The chain links TRBV5-1 to TRBJ2-1; 11 positions match TRBD2. V dropped 4 bases and J dropped 5; count of bases not matched to a gene: 14. The CDR3 is 18 amino acids. Germline V CDR1 and CDR2: SGHRS, YFSETQ. This chain's CDR3 is CASSRKGPGLAANNEQFF. The CDR3 nucleotides read TGCGCCAGCAGCCGGAAGGGGCCGGGACTAGCGGCGAACAATGAGCAGTTCTTC.

This chain connects TRBV27 to TRBJ2-6; a weak D match, TRBD2 (6 bases). The CDR3 contains 15 residues. The ends were cut back, 6 bases at V and 2 bases at J, with 11 bases in the middle. CDR1 and CDR2 from the germline V gene are MNHEY and SMNVEV (reference sequence). CDR3 in amino acids: CASSSGGPGANVLTF. Here the CDR3 DNA reads TGTGCCAGCAGCTCCGGGGGACCTGGGGCCAACGTCCTGACTTTC.

The V call is TRBV2, the J call TRBJ2-5; tentative D call: TRBD2 (8 bases). The length of the CDR3 is 13 residues. The germline V gene encodes CDR1 SNHLY and CDR2 FYNNEI. V shed 6 bases and J shed 5 bases, with 13 bases lying between them. CDR3 residues: CASRGGGRETQYF. The CDR3, as DNA: TGTGCCAGCAGAGGGGGCGGGAGGGAGACCCAGTACTTC. Drawing the rest from reference TRBV2 and TRBJ2-5, the complete variable domain is EPEVTQTPSHQVTQMGQEVILRCVPISNHLYFYWYRQILGQKVEFLVSFYNNEISEKSEIFDDQFSVERPDGSNFTLKIRSTKLEDSAMYFCASRGGGRETQYFGPGTRLLVL.

The gene calls are TRBV18 and TRBJ1-2, with 9 positions matching TRBD1. This CDR3 comprises 17 residues. After removal of 3 bases from V and 8 bases from J, the junction contained 16 bases not matched to a gene. Germline V gene sequence: CDR1 KGHSH, CDR2 LQKENI. In nucleotides, the CDR3 is TGTGCCAGCTCACCCCAGGCCCTCACAGGGGGCAAGAGAGGCTACACCTTC. Translating gives CASSPQALTGGKRGYTF.

This clone was counted a few times. This chain joins TRBV7-6 and TRBJ2-2, with D possibly being TRBD1 (6 bases). Trimming took off 3 bases at V and 4 bases at J, with 21 bases between the two ends. The germline gives CDR1 SGHVS, CDR2 FNYEAQ. This CDR3 spans 18 amino acids. CDR3 bases: TGTGCCAGCAGCTTGGGGTCAGGGGAGAGAAGTGTCACCGGGGAGCTGTTTTTT. It specifies CASSLGSGERSVTGELFF.

The chain is built from TRBV5-6 and TRBJ1-5; D gene ambiguous. Trimming stripped 2 bases from V and 7 bases from J, with 7 bases between. The length of the CDR3 is 12 residues. CDR1 is SGHDT, CDR2 YYEEEE, per germline. The CDR3 reads CASSFGKQPQHF. CDR3 sequence (DNA): TGTGCCAGCAGCTTCGGTAAACAGCCCCAGCATTTT.

This chain connects TRBV10-3 to TRBJ2-1; D uncertain. Trimming left V 5 bases short and J 6 bases short, with 11 bases between. The CDR3 spans 13 residues. The germline V gene has CDR1 ENHRY and CDR2 SYGVKD. For the CDR3, the DNA is TGTGCCATCAGTTCAGCGACGGCCAATGAGCAGTTCTTC. This translates into CAISSATANEQFF.

V is TRBV19 and J is TRBJ1-2; 8 positions match TRBD1. J lost 3 bases, V lost 5 bases, and 5 bases had no gene match. CDR3 length: 14 amino acids. Germline V gives CDR1 LNHDA, CDR2 SQIVND (reference sequence). The chain's CDR3 is CASSQGQAYYGYTF. For the CDR3, the DNA is TGTGCCAGTAGTCAGGGACAGGCCTACTATGGCTACACCTTC.

CDR3 sequence: CASSLAPGGSGRAGHTQYF. In DNA form, the CDR3 reads TGTGCCAGCAGCTTAGCCCCCGGGGGGAGCGGGAGGGCCGGTCATACGCAGTATTTT. This chain links TRBV7-9 with TRBJ2-3; 10 nucleotides match TRBD2. CDR3 length equals 19 residues. With 0 bases clipped from V and 7 bases from J, the junction kept 16 bases outside the gene matches. The V gene's germline CDR1 is SEHNR and CDR2 FQNEAQ (reference sequence).

The rearrangement uses TRBV12-5 and TRBJ2-1; no clear D. The CDR3 is 13 residues long. Germline CDR1 is LGHNT and CDR2 is FRNRAP. V lost 1 base and J 4 bases, leaving 5 bases between the germline ends. The CDR3 spells CASGLASYNEQFF. CDR3 DNA sequence: TGTGCTAGTGGTTTGGCTTCATACAATGAGCAGTTCTTC.

The CDR3 region is CASSPSYTYGYTF. The CDR3 DNA is TGTGCCAGCAGCCCTAGCTACACCTATGGCTACACCTTC. The chain carries TRBV14 and TRBJ1-2; D gene uncertain. V was trimmed by 4 bases and J by 4 bases, leaving 10 bases between them. Germline V gene sequence: CDR1 SGHDN, CDR2 FVKESK. This CDR3 spans 13 amino acids.

This rearrangement joins TRBV6-5 to TRBJ2-2; 10 bases are a match to TRBD2. The CDR3 is 14 residues long. Per germline, CDR1 MNHEY and CDR2 SVGAGI. V was pared by 4 bases and J by 6 bases, with 2 bases of the junction left unmatched. The DNA for the CDR3 is TGTGCCAGCAGTTTAGCGGGAGGTCCCGGGGAGCTGTTTTTT. Its protein product is CASSLAGGPGELFF.

The chain combines TRBV11-1 with TRBJ2-7; tentative D call: TRBD2 (5 bases). V shed 1 base and J shed 3 bases, with 7 bases lying between them. The germline V gene has CDR1 SGHAT and CDR2 FQDESV (reference sequence). CDR3 length equals 13 residues. CDR3 coding DNA: TGTGCCAGCAGCTTAGGCCGGGGCTACGAGCAGTACTTC. Its protein is CASSLGRGYEQYF.

This chain joins TRBV28 and TRBJ2-1; D gene ambiguous. The CDR3 is 12 residues long. Germline V gene sequence: CDR1 MDHEN, CDR2 SYDVKM. Trimming cost V 7 bases and J 7 bases, with 11 bases left between them. The CDR3 DNA sequence: TGTGCCAGCAATTCCGCTGGGAATGAGCAGTTCTTC. Protein product: CASNSAGNEQFF.

The CDR3 sequence is CASSSRTGATNEKLFF. The CDR3 coding sequence is TGTGCCAGCAGCTCCCGGACAGGCGCAACTAATGAAAAACTGTTTTTT. V gene TRBV7-6 combines with J gene TRBJ1-4, with 7 nucleotides matching TRBD1. Germline values: CDR1 SGHVS, CDR2 FNYEAQ. V shed 4 bases, J shed 0 bases, and the junction held 5 bases outside the gene matches. The CDR3 is made up of 16 amino acids.

This clone appeared once. The chain employs TRBV29-1 and TRBJ1-2; D remains ambiguous. CDR3 length: 10 residues. The germline V gene has CDR1 SQVTM and CDR2 ANQGSEA. Trimming removed 5 bases at V and 8 bases at J, with 9 bases between. The CDR3 DNA reads as TGCAGCGTTAGTGTATCGGGCTACACCTTC. The encoded protein is CSVSVSGYTF.

The chain uses TRBV4-1 and TRBJ1-1, with 9 bases aligning to TRBD1. The germline CDR1 and CDR2 sequences are MGHRA and YSYEKL. Trimming at V came to 3 bases and at J to 6 bases, leaving 5 bases not matched to a gene. The CDR3 consists of 14 residues. CDR3 loop: CASSQGTGSAEAFF. CDR3 DNA sequence: TGCGCCAGCAGCCAGGGGACAGGGAGCGCTGAAGCTTTCTTT.

The CDR3 sequence is CASSEWNYGYTF. CDR3 bases: TGTGCCAGTTCGGAATGGAACTATGGCTACACCTTC. The genes are TRBV19 and TRBJ1-2; D is ambiguous. The CDR3 has 12 amino acids. Trimming left V 8 bases short and J 2 bases short, with 9 bases between. In germline, CDR1 is LNHDA, CDR2 SQIVND (reference sequence).

The genes are TRBV30 and TRBJ1-1; a possible D gene is TRBD1 (6 bases). The V end lost 1 base, the J end lost 7 bases, and 19 bases lay between the germline ends. Germline assignment: CDR1 GTSNPN and CDR2 SVGIG (reference sequence). CDR3 length equals 15 residues. The CDR3, as DNA: TGTGCCTGGAGTGCCCAAATGGGGGGCCCGGTTGAAGCTTTCTTT. This gives the protein CAWSAQMGGPVEAFF.

The chain combines TRBV27 with TRBJ2-5; 10 positions match TRBD1. Per germline, CDR1 MNHEY and CDR2 SMNVEV (reference sequence). V was clipped by 7 bases and J by 1 base; unmatched bases: 9. This CDR3 spans 16 amino acids. CDR3 region: CASNHLGQGGQETQYF. The CDR3 region has the DNA TGTGCCAGCAACCACCTCGGACAGGGGGGCCAAGAGACCCAGTACTTC.

The rearrangement joins TRBV6-2 or TRBV6-3 to TRBJ2-7; 7 bases fit TRBD1. Trimming removed 4 bases from V and 0 bases from J; junction bases left unmatched: 15. Germline V gives CDR1 MNHEY, CDR2 SVGEGT. This CDR3 has 18 residues. The CDR3 region has the DNA TGTGCCAGCAGTTCTTCTATTTCTGGACAGGTCAGCTCCTACGAGCAGTACTTC. Its translation: CASSSSISGQVSSYEQYF.

The gene calls are TRBV7-6 and TRBJ2-7; D remains ambiguous. CDR1 is SGHVS, CDR2 FNYEAQ, per germline. Trimming stripped 0 bases from V and 2 bases from J, with 8 bases between. The CDR3 spans 14 residues. CDR3 amino acids: CASSLAAVAYEQYF. The CDR3 DNA reads TGTGCCAGCAGCTTAGCAGCCGTTGCCTACGAGCAGTACTTC.

The chain joins TRBV6-1 to TRBJ1-5; TRBD1 is a possible D gene (6 bases). CDR3 length equals 16 residues. The germline CDR1 and CDR2 sequences are MNHNS and SASEGT. Trimming took 2 bases from V and 7 from J, leaving 18 bases between them. The CDR3 region has the DNA TGTGCCAGCAGTGAAAGGGGGGGGCTCGGCGTACAGCCCCAGCATTTT. The encoded protein is CASSERGGLGVQPQHF.

The chain recombines TRBV7-9 with TRBJ2-3, with 9 bases lining up with TRBD1. Germline-derived CDR1 and CDR2 are SEHNR and FQNEAQ (reference sequence). Trimming removed 5 bases from V and 5 bases from J; junction bases left unmatched: 5. The CDR3 extends over 14 amino acids. CDR3 in amino acids: CASSPQGAVDTQYF. The CDR3 bases are TGTGCCAGCAGCCCACAGGGGGCAGTAGATACGCAGTATTTT.

This clone occurred a few times. The chain joins TRBV19 to TRBJ2-3, with unresolved D. Germline CDR1 reads LNHDA; CDR2 reads SQIVND (reference sequence). CDR3 length: 13 residues. The V and J ends lost 3 bases and 6 bases respectively, with 10 bases between them. CDR3 coding DNA: TGTGCCAGTAGTATCGAGTCGTCCGATACGCAGTATTTT. Translation gives CASSIESSDTQYF.

This chain joins TRBV7-9 and TRBJ1-3; TRBD1 aligns across 8 bases. The CDR3 consists of 11 residues. Trimming cost V 4 bases and J 16 bases; bases outside gene matches: 6. Germline CDR1 is SEHNR and CDR2 is FQNEAQ (reference sequence). The chain's CDR3 is CASSSGGAGYF. The DNA for the CDR3 is TGTGCCAGCAGCTCAGGGGGCGCAGGTTATTTT.